A single sample is the source of the 19 T cell receptor beta chains below, sequenced in a study of OX40 agonist ivuxolimab in advanced cancers. This table comes from immunoSEQ multiplex PCR, and its TCRdb copy is limited to in-frame clones, with some not included. The sample holds fewer than 85,000 clones, under 85% seen once. The sample here was CD4+ or CD8+ T cells sorted from blood, taken in a trial of the OX40 agonist ivuxolimab. The source is an adult with an advanced solid tumor such as melanoma, head and neck, liver or kidney cancer.

V gene TRBV30 combines with J gene TRBJ1-4; D perhaps matches TRBD1 (5 bases). Looked up from germline, CDR1 is GTSNPN and CDR2 is SVGIG (reference sequence). V dropped 5 bases and J dropped 8 bases, with 12 bases sitting between them. The CDR3 runs 12 residues. In DNA form, the CDR3 reads TGTGCCTGGCGCAGGGTGGAAGAAAAACTGTTTTTT. This gives the protein CAWRRVEEKLFF.

This clone has at least ten counts. For the CDR3, the DNA is TGTGCCAGTAGTATAGGTTTGGGCAATGGGGAGCAGTTCTTC. Its protein is CASSIGLGNGEQFF. The chain combines TRBV19 with TRBJ2-1; unclear D gene. This CDR3 has 14 amino acids. The germline CDR1 and CDR2 sequences are LNHDA and SQIVND (reference sequence). Trimming shortened V by 1 base and J by 10 bases, and 14 bases separated the two germline ends.

This chain connects TRBV10-3 to TRBJ1-3, with a possible D match to TRBD1 (5 bases). Between the trimmed V and J ends, which lost 7 bases and 1 base, there was a span of 17 bases. The CDR3 sequence is 16 residues long. CDR1 and CDR2 from the germline V gene are ENHRY and SYGVKD. CDR3 bases: TGTGCCATCACTTCGGTGTTAGGGGAGTCTGGAAACACCATATATTTT. Residues: CAITSVLGESGNTIYF.

The chain carries TRBV28 and TRBJ2-7, with 11 positions matching TRBD1. V was clipped by 1 base and J by 5 bases; unmatched bases: 4. Germline V gene data show CDR1 as MDHEN and CDR2 as SYDVKM. CDR3 length: 15 residues. The CDR3, as DNA: TGTGCCAGCAGTTTATTGGGGACAGGGGGTCACGAGCAGTACTTC. Its protein product is CASSLLGTGGHEQYF.

The V call is TRBV6-5, the J call TRBJ2-7, with 7 positions matching TRBD1. Germline CDR1 and CDR2: MNHEY and SVGAGI. The ends lost 5 bases at V and 6 bases at J; junction bases unmatched: 13. The CDR3 extends over 15 amino acids. The CDR3 DNA is TGTGCCAGCAGTGCAGGGGGAGCGAGGTATATCGAGCAGTACTTC. This translates into CASSAGGARYIEQYF.

V gene TRBV11-2 combines with J gene TRBJ2-7; the match to TRBD2 covers 7 bases. V gave up 0 bases and J gave up 7 bases; unmatched junction bases: 3. This CDR3 comprises 13 residues. The germline V gene encodes CDR1 SGHAT and CDR2 FQNNGV. CDR3 sequence reads: CASSLDRGGEQYF. CDR3 coding DNA: TGTGCCAGCAGCTTAGATCGCGGGGGTGAGCAGTACTTC.

This chain uses TRBV28 with TRBJ1-4; D gene ambiguous. This CDR3 spans 14 amino acids. Germline assignment: CDR1 MDHEN and CDR2 SYDVKM. V lost 2 bases and J lost 7, with 11 bases in between. Here the CDR3 DNA reads TGTGCCAGCAGTTTAACGCGAGGGCGTGAAAAACTGTTTTTT. Amino acid sequence: CASSLTRGREKLFF. Full variable domain (remainder filled in from reference TRBV28 and TRBJ1-4): DVKVTQSSRYLVKRTGEKVFLECVQDMDHENMFWYRQDPGLGLRLIYFSYDVKMKEKGDIPEGYSVSREKKERFSLILESASTNQTSMYLCASSLTRGREKLFFGSGTQLSVL.

This clone occurred once. The chain links TRBV4-3 to TRBJ2-4, with 7 bases matching TRBD2. CDR3 length equals 15 residues. V shed 0 bases and J 12 bases; nucleotides not matched to a gene: 11. Germline V CDR1 and CDR2: LGHNA, YSLEER. The CDR3 DNA follows: TGCGCCAGCAGCCAAGACCCTGGGGGGGTGGGAAATCAGTACTTC. Translated, it gives CASSQDPGGVGNQYF.

CDR3 amino acids: CAWRDKNRGLFF. The CDR3 nucleotides read TGTGCCTGGAGAGATAAGAACCGTGGACTGTTTTTT. The rearrangement links TRBV30 to TRBJ1-4; D is unclear. The length of the CDR3 is 12 residues. CDR1 is GTSNPN, CDR2 SVGIG, per germline (reference sequence). V lost 3 bases, J lost 13 bases, and 15 bases lay in between.

The chain carries TRBV11-2 and TRBJ2-2; 7 bases match TRBD1. The CDR3 runs 16 residues. Germline V lookup: CDR1 SGHAT, CDR2 FQNNGV. V was clipped by 2 bases and J by 6 bases; unmatched bases: 9. CDR3 region: CASSLRGTVGAGELFF. The CDR3 coding sequence is TGTGCCAGCAGCTTAAGGGGGACAGTGGGCGCCGGGGAGCTGTTTTTT. Filled out from reference TRBV11-2 and TRBJ2-2, the complete variable domain reads EAGVAQSPRYKIIEKRQSVAFWCNPISGHATLYWYQQILGQGPKLLIQFQNNGVVDDSQLPKDRFSAERLKGVDSTLKIQPAKLEDSAVYLCASSLRGTVGAGELFFGEGSRLTVL.

The gene calls are TRBV4-3 and TRBJ2-1; 7 bases are shared with TRBD1. Losses at the gene ends were 0 bases for V and 1 base for J; bases not matched to a gene: 9. This CDR3 has 18 amino acids. The germline V gene encodes CDR1 LGHNA and CDR2 YSLEER. CDR3 nucleotides: TGCGCCAGCAGCCAAGATTTACAGGGGTCCCTATCCTACAATGAGCAGTTCTTC. Residues: CASSQDLQGSLSYNEQFF.

The chain employs TRBV6-1 and TRBJ2-3; 7 positions match TRBD1. The J segment lost 3 bases and the V segment lost 6 bases, leaving 9 bases of the junction unmatched. The CDR3 has 15 amino acids. Germline V lookup: CDR1 MNHNS, CDR2 SASEGT. In DNA form, the CDR3 reads TGTGCCAGCAGGGATAGACAGGGATTTACAGATACGCAGTATTTT. It encodes CASRDRQGFTDTQYF.

The chain couples TRBV18 to TRBJ2-3, with D uncertain. CDR1 and CDR2 (germline): KGHSH, LQKENI. Deletions cut 3 bases from V and 8 bases from J, with 18 bases between. This CDR3 spans 15 amino acids. CDR3 bases: TGTGCCAGCTCACCTCAGAGTGTTCGGCTAAGTACGCAGTATTTT. Protein: CASSPQSVRLSTQYF.

DNA for the CDR3: TGCGCCAGCAGCCAAGATGGGGAATCTTCACCCCTCCACTTT. Its protein product is CASSQDGESSPLHF. The gene calls are TRBV4-3 and TRBJ1-6, with no clear D. The CDR3 has 14 residues. Trimming removed 0 bases from V and 9 bases from J, with 9 bases in between. Germline V gene data show CDR1 as LGHNA and CDR2 as YSLEER.

This chain connects TRBV7-2 to TRBJ1-5; D gene ambiguous. Deletions cut 5 bases from V and 1 base from J, with 6 bases between. The CDR3 length is 13 residues. Germline CDR1 and CDR2: SGHTA and FQGNSA. CDR3 in DNA: TGTGCCAGCAGCCCACAGAGCAATCAGCCCCAGCATTTT. The encoded protein is CASSPQSNQPQHF.

In its sample, this clone was seen a few times. The chain recombines TRBV7-2 with TRBJ1-1; 9 nucleotides align to TRBD1. Germline V gene data show CDR1 as SGHTA and CDR2 as FQGNSA. This CDR3 has 15 residues. V was pared by 6 bases and J by 1 base, with 6 bases of the junction left unmatched. The CDR3: CASSVQGAKNTEAFF. CDR3 DNA sequence: TGTGCCAGCAGTGTACAGGGGGCCAAGAACACTGAAGCTTTCTTT.

The rearrangement uses TRBV4-2 and TRBJ1-4; 9 bases are a match to TRBD1. V lost 1 base to trimming and J lost 7 bases; unmatched junction nucleotides: 7. This CDR3 has 16 amino acids. Germline values: CDR1 LGHNA, CDR2 YNFKEQ. The CDR3, as DNA: TGTGCCAGCAGCCAAGGAGACAGGGGGAGTATTGAAAAACTGTTTTTT. Protein: CASSQGDRGSIEKLFF.

This chain joins TRBV5-4 and TRBJ2-3; 9 nucleotides agree with TRBD2. Germline V lookup: CDR1 SGHNT, CDR2 YYREEE (reference sequence). This CDR3 has 16 amino acids. V dropped 4 bases and J dropped 4; count of bases not matched to a gene: 10. CDR3 coding DNA: TGTGCCAGCAGCCCGGGTCTAGCGGGACCAGCAGATACGCAGTATTTT. Amino acid sequence: CASSPGLAGPADTQYF.

This chain uses TRBV7-2 with TRBJ2-2, with 8 bases identical to TRBD2. V trimming: 2 bases; J trimming: 7 bases; junction bases outside the gene matches: 9. CDR1 is SGHTA, CDR2 FQGNSA, per germline. This CDR3 contains 16 residues. The CDR3 DNA reads TGTGCCAGCAGCTTATTCGGAGCGGGAGCGAGCGGGGAGCTGTTTTTT. This codes for CASSLFGAGASGELFF.